This TCR beta chain was obtained from a study of blood T cell repertoires in COVID-19. In the study overall: Donors in the United States, Italy and Spain gave samples during acute or convalescent COVID-19. In each case, the material was cDNA or gDNA derived from T cells, B-cell-depleted T cells, or PBMCs.

V was trimmed by 6 bases and J by 3 bases, leaving 17 bases between them. The CDR3 length is 15 residues. From germline, CDR1 is LNHDA and CDR2 SQIVND (reference sequence). How the authors handled the data: Reference gene primer amplification yielded estimated nucleated cell counts. The protocol was immunoSEQ multiplex PCR, while the TCRdb copy is restricted to in-frame clones and leaves out a portion. The V and J calls and clone size were taken over from that table, and D and trimming were inferred from the DNA. Of around 300,000 clones in the sample, approximately 85% were seen once. The receptor comes from a woman in her seventies with acute or convalescent COVID-19. The V gene is TRBV19, the J gene TRBJ1-1; D is perhaps TRBD1 (5 bases). The sample consisted of peripheral blood. The DNA of the CDR3 is TGTGCCAGTAGCCGGACACTGGAGGGTTACACTGAAGCTTTCTTT. This translates into CASSRTLEGYTEAFF.